A single sample is the source of the 18 T cell receptor beta chains below, sequenced in a study of cytomegalovirus exposure and HLA in healthy donors. TCRdb keeps only in-frame clones here, not all; method: immunoSEQ multiplex PCR. The sample has about 83,000 clones, roughly 96% seen once; the top ten hold approximately 1.3%. The sequenced sample consisted of PBMCs. The source of these receptors is a woman between 18 and 29 years old in good health and CMV-seronegative.

V and J are TRBV7-2 and TRBJ2-7; tentative D call: TRBD2 (5 bases). Trimming removed 5 bases from V and 4 bases from J, with 12 bases in between. CDR1 SGHTA and CDR2 FQGNSA come from the germline V gene. The CDR3 has 13 residues. In DNA, the CDR3 is TGTGCCAGCAGCCCCCGGACGGGGTACGAGCAGTACTTC. The encoded protein is CASSPRTGYEQYF.

The V call is TRBV30, the J call TRBJ1-5; D not resolved. Germline V gene data show CDR1 as GTSNPN and CDR2 as SVGIG (reference sequence). CDR3 length equals 14 residues. V lost 2 bases and J lost 3, with 11 bases in between. Here the CDR3 DNA reads TGTGCCTGGAGTCCCCGCAGTGTCAATCAGCCCCAGCATTTT. It is translated as CAWSPRSVNQPQHF.

This chain links TRBV14 with TRBJ1-2, with a possible D match to TRBD1 (6 bases). The V and J ends lost 4 bases and 2 bases respectively, with 20 bases between them. The CDR3 covers 17 residues. Germline values: CDR1 SGHDN, CDR2 FVKESK. In nucleotides, the CDR3 is TGTGCCAGCAGCCCCGGGACGGGCCAGGGGACCAACTATGGCTACACCTTC. It is translated as CASSPGTGQGTNYGYTF. Combining the CDR3 with reference TRBV14 and TRBJ1-2 gives the whole variable domain EAGVTQFPSHSVIEKGQTVTLRCDPISGHDNLYWYRRVMGKEIKFLLHFVKESKQDESGMPNNRFLAERTGGTYSTLKVQPAELEDSGVYFCASSPGTGQGTNYGYTFGSGTRLTVV.

The chain carries TRBV19 and TRBJ2-6; D ambiguous. The germline V gene encodes CDR1 LNHDA and CDR2 SQIVND (reference sequence). This CDR3 is 14 amino acids long. Trimming took 6 bases from V and 0 from J, leaving 6 bases between them. The CDR3 protein is CASRNNSGANVLTF. The CDR3, as DNA: TGTGCCAGTAGGAACAACTCTGGGGCCAACGTCCTGACTTTC.

V usage is TRBV6-6 and J usage is TRBJ2-7; possibly TRBD1 for D (6 bases). The V end lost 2 bases, the J end lost 3 bases, and 8 bases lay between the germline ends. Germline values: CDR1 MNHNY, CDR2 SVGAGI (reference sequence). The CDR3 length is 13 residues. CDR3 bases: TGTGCCAGCAGTTACGCGACAGGCTACGAGCAGTACTTC. It specifies CASSYATGYEQYF.

The J gene is TRBJ1-2, the V gene TRBV19, with TRBD1 matching over 8 bases. V was pared by 1 base and J by 8 bases, with 3 bases of the junction left unmatched. This CDR3 is 13 amino acids long. CDR1 and CDR2 (germline): LNHDA, SQIVND (reference sequence). The CDR3 loop is CASSIVTGGGYTF. CDR3 nucleotide sequence: TGTGCCAGTAGTATAGTCACAGGGGGAGGCTACACCTTC.

The rearrangement uses TRBV6-1 and TRBJ2-3, with D possibly TRBD1 on 6 matching bases. CDR1 and CDR2 (germline): MNHNS, SASEGT. V dropped 3 bases and J dropped 5 bases, with 9 bases sitting between them. This CDR3 is built from 13 residues. The CDR3 coding sequence is TGTGCCAGCAGTGAGCAGGGGCGAGATACGCAGTATTTT. Its protein is CASSEQGRDTQYF.

The chain recombines TRBV5-1 with TRBJ1-5, with D perhaps TRBD1 (6 bases). CDR1 and CDR2 from the germline V gene are SGHRS and YFSETQ. Trimming removed 0 bases at V and 5 bases at J, with 12 bases between. The CDR3 has 15 amino acids. The CDR3 here is CASSLGGRRDQPQHF. The CDR3 nucleotides read TGCGCCAGCAGCTTGGGGGGGCGCAGGGATCAGCCCCAGCATTTT.

The gene calls are TRBV5-1 and TRBJ1-2, with 8 bases matching TRBD1. J gave up 10 bases and V 2 bases, and 7 bases lay outside the gene matches. Germline V lookup: CDR1 SGHRS, CDR2 YFSETQ. The CDR3 loop spans 13 amino acids. The CDR3 region has the DNA TGCGCCAGCAGCTTCCGGACAGGGACGGACTACACCTTC. Protein product: CASSFRTGTDYTF.

The J gene is TRBJ2-3, the V gene TRBV6-1; 9 bases align to TRBD1. With V trimmed by 5 bases and J by 9 bases, 12 bases remained unmatched. The CDR3 contains 15 residues. Germline V gene lookup returns CDR1 MNHNS and CDR2 SASEGT. CDR3 loop: CASSPTGQGPVTQYF. In nucleotides, the CDR3 is TGTGCCAGCAGTCCAACGGGACAGGGCCCCGTGACGCAGTATTTT.

CDR3 region: CASSPDRVKEQYF. The CDR3 DNA follows: TGTGCCAGCTCACCTGACAGGGTTAAAGAGCAGTACTTC. The V call is TRBV18, the J call TRBJ2-7; 7 nucleotides match TRBD1. Germline-derived CDR1 and CDR2 are KGHSH and LQKENI. The CDR3 consists of 13 residues. The junction had 6 bases not matched to a gene; V was cut back by 3 bases and J by 7 bases.

This rearrangement joins TRBV28 to TRBJ2-5, with 14 bases aligning to TRBD2. The CDR3 consists of 15 residues. Germline CDR1 is MDHEN and CDR2 is SYDVKM. The V segment lost 5 bases and the J segment 5 bases; nucleotides outside the gene matches: 4. The CDR3 DNA is TGTGCCAGCAGTCTAAGGACTAGCGGGGGGGAGACCCAGTACTTC. This encodes CASSLRTSGGETQYF.

The rearrangement links TRBV2 to TRBJ2-7; unclear D gene. Germline V gene data show CDR1 as SNHLY and CDR2 as FYNNEI. V was trimmed by 2 bases and J by 3 bases, leaving 5 bases between them. CDR3 length: 12 residues. The CDR3 nucleotides are TGTGCCAGCAGTGAACTCGGCTACGAGCAGTACTTC. It yields the protein CASSELGYEQYF.

The chain joins TRBV19 to TRBJ2-7; 7 positions match TRBD2. CDR3 length: 16 amino acids. Unmatched junction bases numbered 9, after V lost 1 base and J lost 3 bases. Germline assignment: CDR1 LNHDA and CDR2 SQIVND (reference sequence). This CDR3 is CASSIGRLAVGYEQYF. DNA of the CDR3: TGTGCCAGTAGTATAGGGCGGCTAGCGGTAGGCTACGAGCAGTACTTC.

The genes are TRBV29-1 and TRBJ2-7; 10 nucleotides line up with TRBD1. The CDR3 has 14 amino acids. Germline V gene sequence: CDR1 SQVTM, CDR2 ANQGSEA. Losses at the gene ends were 4 bases for V and 2 bases for J; bases not matched to a gene: 5. The CDR3 nucleotides read TGCAGCGTTGGTGGGACAGGGGTCCCCTACGAGCAGTACTTC. Residues: CSVGGTGVPYEQYF.

The CDR3 reads CASSMGGEQYF. DNA of the CDR3: TGTGCCAGCAGTATGGGGGGCGAGCAGTACTTC. J is TRBJ2-7 and V is TRBV27; TRBD2 might be the D (6 bases). The CDR3 runs 11 residues. CDR1 MNHEY and CDR2 SMNVEV come from the germline V gene (reference sequence). V lost 5 bases to trimming and J lost 6 bases, with 8 bases between them.

The chain carries TRBV7-9 and TRBJ2-1; D remains ambiguous. The CDR3 totals 14 residues. Germline assignment: CDR1 SEHNR and CDR2 FQNEAQ (reference sequence). Trimming took off 1 base at V and 0 bases at J, with 4 bases between the two ends. The CDR3 sequence is CASSLDYSYNEQFF. The CDR3 DNA reads as TGTGCCAGCAGCTTAGATTACTCCTACAATGAGCAGTTCTTC.

This clone has a handful of counts. V gene TRBV30 combines with J gene TRBJ2-5, with D possibly matching TRBD2 (5 bases). V was shortened by 2 bases and J by 5 bases, with 9 bases between the two germline ends. Germline values: CDR1 GTSNPN, CDR2 SVGIG (reference sequence). This CDR3 is 12 amino acids long. The DNA for the CDR3 is TGTGCCTGGAGTATGTCGGGGGAGACCCAGTACTTC. Translation: CAWSMSGETQYF.